These T cell receptor beta chains were read from a single sample in a study of blood T cell repertoires in COVID-19. The repertoire was sequenced with immunoSEQ multiplex PCR; TCRdb's copy has only in-frame clones and lacks some. The table records about 190,000 clones, 80% to 90% of them present only once. Sequencing was done on a sample of peripheral blood. The receptors were gathered from a man under 40 with acute or convalescent COVID-19. The CDR3 runs from the conserved cysteine through the conserved F or W. A D gene is named only where the DNA matches it firmly. Size is omitted from some rows. Given values are once, few, many or a class for expanded clones.

once	.	TRBV2	TRBJ1-6	TGTGCCAGCATCGGGGATCCCATTCATAATTCACCCCTCCACTTT	CASIGDPIHNSPLHF
.	.	TRBV10-3	TRBJ1-5	TGTGCCACCTCCCCGGGGGTAGCGAGCAATCAGCCCCAGCATTTT	CATSPGVASNQPQHF
.	TRBD1	TRBV27	TRBJ2-7	TGTGCCAGCAGTTTAGGACAGGGAACCTACGAGCAGTACTTC	CASSLGQGTYEQYF
few	TRBD2	TRBV27	TRBJ2-2	TGTGCCAGCGGGGACCCAGGACTAGCGGGAGCCTCCGGCGGGGAGCTGTTTTTT	CASGDPGLAGASGGELFF
.	TRBD1	TRBV13	TRBJ2-3	TGTGCCAGTACCACGAGGACAGGTGTCACAGATACGCAGTATTTT	CASTTRTGVTDTQYF
.	TRBD1	TRBV19	TRBJ1-5	TGTGCCAGTAGTGCCACCGGGACAGGGTATCAGCCCCAGCATTTT	CASSATGTGYQPQHF
.	.	TRBV5-1	TRBJ2-2	TGCGCCAGCGGGGCAGGGTATACCGGGGAGCTGTTTTTT	CASGAGYTGELFF
.	.	TRBV27	TRBJ1-2	TGTGCCAGCAGTTCGCGGGGGGCGGGCGGCTACACCTTC	CASSSRGAGGYTF
few	.	TRBV6-5	TRBJ1-2	TGTGCCAGCAGTTACTCGGCCGCCGCTAGTAATGGCTACACCTTC	CASSYSAAASNGYTF
.	TRBD2	TRBV7-3	TRBJ2-7	TGTGCCAGCAGCCCAATAGCGGGGTACGAGCAGTACTTC	CASSPIAGYEQYF
few	.	TRBV11-2	TRBJ1-2	TGTGCCAGCAGCTTAGACGGCAGGGGAGGGGGCTACACCTTC	CASSLDGRGGGYTF
.	.	TRBV5-1	TRBJ2-7	TGCGCCAGCAGCTTGGCGGGACAAGCCTACGAGCAGTACTTC	CASSLAGQAYEQYF
once	.	TRBV5-4	TRBJ2-2	TGTGCCAGCAGCTCGGGACTCTCCAGAATACCTGAGCTGTTTTTT	CASSSGLSRIPELFF
.	.	TRBV30	TRBJ1-3	TGTGCCTGGAGTAAGGGAGTCGGAAACACCATATATTTT	CAWSKGVGNTIYF
.	TRBD2	TRBV5-1	TRBJ2-1	TGCGCCAGCAGGGGGAGGGTATCCTACAATGAGCAGTTCTTC	CASRGRVSYNEQFF
few	.	TRBV15	TRBJ1-5	TGTGCCACCAGCAGACCACAACAGGGCGGCAATCAGCCCCAGCATTTT	CATSRPQQGGNQPQHF
.	.	TRBV5-5	TRBJ1-5	TGTGCCAGCAGCTTTTATACAGATTATAGCAATCAGCCCCAGCATTTT	CASSFYTDYSNQPQHF
.	.	TRBV7-9	TRBJ1-2	TGTGCCAGCAGCTTAGTTGACACACAAGTTACCTTC	CASSLVDTQVTF
.	.	TRBV28	TRBJ2-1	TGTGCCAGCAGCCCGGACAGTGACTCCTACAATGAGCAGTTCTTC	CASSPDSDSYNEQFF
once	TRBD2	TRBV5-4	TRBJ2-5	TGTGCCAGCAGCGATCGTACACTAGCGGGGGGCTCGGAGGCCCAGTACTTC	CASSDRTLAGGSEAQYF
.	.	TRBV6-5	TRBJ1-1	TGTGCCAGCAGTCCCCCTCCCCGGGCTTTCTTT	CASSPPPRAFF
.	TRBD2	TRBV7-2	TRBJ2-6	TGTGCCAGCAGCTGGTTAGCGGGAGTGTTTCCTGGGGCCAACGTCCTGACTTTC	CASSWLAGVFPGANVLTF
once	TRBD2	TRBV19	TRBJ2-3	TGTGCCAGTAGTCCTGAACCGGGACTAGGGTACACCTTAGGTACGCAGTATTTT	CASSPEPGLGYTLGTQYF
.	.	TRBV7-2	TRBJ1-1	TGTGCCAGCAGCTTGGGGAGGGTGGGGAACACTGAAGCTTTCTTT	CASSLGRVGNTEAFF
.	TRBD2	TRBV6-5	TRBJ2-5	TGTGCCAGCAGTTACGGTGTGTCGGGGGGGCAAGAGACCCAGTACTTC	CASSYGVSGGQETQYF
.	.	TRBV28	TRBJ1-6	TGTGCCAGTCAGACAGATCTCTTTTACAATTCACCCCTCCACTTT	CASQTDLFYNSPLHF
.	TRBD1	TRBV4-2	TRBJ2-1	TGTGCCAGCAGCCAGTTGGGGGGACAGGGCCTCTACAATGAGCAGTTCTTC	CASSQLGGQGLYNEQFF
.	.	TRBV18	TRBJ2-7	TGTGCCAGCTCGGAGATGGGTTACGAGCAGTACTTC	CASSEMGYEQYF
few	.	TRBV19	TRBJ1-1	TGTGCCAGTAACACAATCTTGGGGGGCACTGAAGCTTTCTTT	CASNTILGGTEAFF
few	.	TRBV3-1/TRBV3-2	TRBJ2-7	TGTGCCAGCAGCCACTCCTCCGAGCAGTACTTC	CASSHSSEQYF
.	.	TRBV12-3/TRBV12-4	TRBJ2-2	TGTGCCAGCAGCTTCGCGAACACCGGGGAGCTGTTTTTT	CASSFANTGELFF
.	.	TRBV4-2	TRBJ1-5	TGTGCCAGCAGCCAAGACCCCTCGGGCAATCAGCCCCAGCATTTT	CASSQDPSGNQPQHF
.	.	TRBV11-2	TRBJ2-1	TGTGCCAGCAGCTCTCGCGGGGATGGGTTTCCGTTCTTC	CASSSRGDGFPFF
.	.	TRBV9	TRBJ2-7	TGTGCCAGCAGCGTAGCGGGCGGGCAGAACTACGAGCAGTACTTC	CASSVAGGQNYEQYF
.	.	TRBV30	TRBJ1-2	TGTGCCTGGAGTGTAGGTTACGGGGCTAACTATGGCTACACCTTC	CAWSVGYGANYGYTF
.	TRBD1	TRBV7-9	TRBJ1-2	TGTGCCAGCCGGACAGGGGATAACTATGGCTACACCTTC	CASRTGDNYGYTF
.	.	TRBV6-6	TRBJ2-7	TGTGCCAGCAGGCGGACTGAGGGAGAGCAGTACTTC	CASRRTEGEQYF
.	TRBD1	TRBV9	TRBJ1-3	TGTGCCAGCAGCGTGACAGGGTTTGGAAACACCATATATTTT	CASSVTGFGNTIYF
.	TRBD2	TRBV11-2	TRBJ2-7	TGTGCCAGCAGGAGACTAGCGGGTCCCTACGAGCAGTACTTC	CASRRLAGPYEQYF
.	TRBD2	TRBV28	TRBJ2-1	TGTGCCAGCAGTTTGGGGGGACTAGATGGCAATGAGCAGTTCTTC	CASSLGGLDGNEQFF
.	.	TRBV21-1	TRBJ2-7	TGTGCCAGCAGTCTGACAGGGTCGACATACTACGAGCAGTACTTC	CASSLTGSTYYEQYF
.	.	TRBV7-2	TRBJ1-5	TGTGCCAGCAGCTTAGTTTCGACAAGCAATCAGCCCCAGCATTTT	CASSLVSTSNQPQHF
.	TRBD1	TRBV6-1	TRBJ1-4	TGTGCCAGCAGTGAAACAGGGGGCGGGTGGAGGAATGAAAAACTGTTTTTT	CASSETGGGWRNEKLFF
once	TRBD1	TRBV18	TRBJ1-3	TGTGCCAGCTTCCAGGGGACAGGCTCAAACACCATATATTTT	CASFQGTGSNTIYF
.	TRBD1	TRBV19	TRBJ1-1	TGTGCCAGTAGAACCGGGACAGCCTCGAACACTGAAGCTTTCTTT	CASRTGTASNTEAFF
once	TRBD1	TRBV6-2/TRBV6-3	TRBJ2-1	TGTGCCAGCAGTTATGACAGGGGAAATGAGCAGTTCTTC	CASSYDRGNEQFF
.	TRBD1	TRBV27	TRBJ2-7	TGTGCCAGCAGTCCATACCGGGACAGAACCTCCTACGAGCAGTACTTC	CASSPYRDRTSYEQYF
few	TRBD1	TRBV5-1	TRBJ1-2	TGCGCCAGCAGCTCGGGACAGACCTATGGCTACACCTTC	CASSSGQTYGYTF
.	.	TRBV11-2	TRBJ2-7	TGTGCCAGCAGCTTAGGAGGGGGTACCTACGAGCAGTACTTC	CASSLGGGTYEQYF
once	.	TRBV6-6	TRBJ2-1	TGTGCCAGCAGTTACGAACTAGGAGGTCGCAATGAGCAGTTCTTC	CASSYELGGRNEQFF
.	TRBD1	TRBV7-2	TRBJ1-5	TGTGCCAGCAGCATACAGGGGAGCAGCAATCAGCCCCAGCATTTT	CASSIQGSSNQPQHF
.	.	TRBV15	TRBJ1-2	TGTGCCACCAGCAGAGGGTCCGCTACGGGGGACTATGGCTACACCTTC	CATSRGSATGDYGYTF
.	TRBD2	TRBV30	TRBJ2-5	TGTGCCTGGGCCTCGGGTGTTAGCGGGAGGTTTGGGGAGACCCAGTACTTC	CAWASGVSGRFGETQYF
once	.	TRBV9	TRBJ1-1	TGTGCCAGCAGCGTGCACAGGGTGGCCTTCCCTGAAGCTTTCTTT	CASSVHRVAFPEAFF
.	.	TRBV12-5	TRBJ2-5	TGTGCTAGTGGTTCTAGATCCGAAGAGACCCAGTACTTC	CASGSRSEETQYF
.	.	TRBV23-1	TRBJ2-1	TGCGCCAGCACCTGGGGCCCGACCTACAATGAGCAGTTCTTC	CASTWGPTYNEQFF
.	.	TRBV7-8	TRBJ2-3	TGTGCCAGCAGCTTACGTGATAGGAGACCGGGACTCAATAGCACAGATACGCAGTATTTT	CASSLRDRRPGLNSTDTQYF
.	.	TRBV5-4	TRBJ2-5	TGTGCCAGCAGCTTAAATAGAGAAGAGACCCAGTACTTC	CASSLNREETQYF
.	.	TRBV29-1	TRBJ1-3	TGCAGCGCCGTAGTCTCTGGAAACACCATATATTTT	CSAVVSGNTIYF